This TCR delta chain was found in a study of γδ T cells in repeated Plasmodium falciparum infection. Study-wide context: Donors were malaria-exposed Malian children or age- and gender-matched Australian children. Malian repertoires were sampled cross-sectionally without transmission and longitudinally through febrile malaria. General observations from the study: Over time and infection, Vgamma9/Vdelta2+ repertoires remained highly stable and polyclonal.

This clone has more than one count but fewer than ten. Its antigen is not identified. The protein recorded in TCRdb matches a much larger clone and deviates from this DNA's translation at residue 16, suggesting a read error; the protein here is obtained by translating the DNA. TCRdb re-called clones from the multiplex PCR reads via CATT. The sample has 85,000 to 90,000 delta-chain clones, about 1.5% seen once. This CDR3 is 22 amino acids long. V lost 5 bases, J lost 2 bases, and 36 bases lay in between. Germline V gene lookup returns CDR1 TSWWSYY and CDR2 QGS. Bulk repertoires came from Vgamma9/Vdelta2+ or Vdelta2-negative gammadelta T cells flow-sorted from PBMC.

The sequenced sample was gamma-delta T cells from blood. The sequence came from a pool of human donors (malaria-infected and uninfected, not separated). The chain couples TRDV1 to TRDJ1; possibly TRDD2 or TRDD3 for D (8 bases each). The J gene, not given by TCRdb, was assigned here from a germline match of the nucleotide sequence. The CDR3 here is CALGKPSNLPRYWGPWTDKLIF. CDR3 nucleotide sequence: TGTGCTCTTGGGAAACCCTCCAACCTTCCTAGATACTGGGGGCCCTGGACCGATAAACTCATCTTT.